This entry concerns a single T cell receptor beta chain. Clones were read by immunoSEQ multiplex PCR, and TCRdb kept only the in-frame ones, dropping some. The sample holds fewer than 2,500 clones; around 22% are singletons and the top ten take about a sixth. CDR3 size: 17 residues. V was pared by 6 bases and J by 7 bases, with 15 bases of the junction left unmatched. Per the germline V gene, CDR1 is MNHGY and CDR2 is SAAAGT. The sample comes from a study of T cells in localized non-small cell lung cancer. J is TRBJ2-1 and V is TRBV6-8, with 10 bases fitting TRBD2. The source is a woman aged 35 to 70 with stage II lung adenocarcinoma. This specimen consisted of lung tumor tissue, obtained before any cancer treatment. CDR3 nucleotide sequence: TGTGCCAGCAGGAGAGGGGAGCAGATAGCGGGAGGTAATGAGCAGTTCTTC. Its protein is CASRRGEQIAGGNEQFF.